The clone carrying this T cell receptor beta chain has at least ten counts. Its target is not known. TCR cDNA was made by 5'RACE template switching, adding a universal primer site and UMIs. Each CDR3 protein is one row after TCRdb ran MiXCR on the 5' RACE reads. Of about 260,000 distinct CDR3 sequences in the sample, around 5.2% were seen once. This CDR3 has 13 residues. Germline V CDR1 and CDR2: SGHRS, YFSETQ. Trimming took 2 bases from V and 2 from J, leaving 7 bases between them. The record originates from a study of T cells after yellow fever vaccination. Study-wide results and caveats: The booster saw the reappearance of most primary-vaccination clones (approximately 97% CD4, around 88% CD8). Overall, a small share of clonotypes was seen in both CD4 and CD8 compartments. Peaking faster, on day 5 versus 15, the secondary response was nonetheless weaker.

The source was CD4+ T cells sorted from PBMCs, collected on the day of the yellow fever booster vaccination. The chain uses TRBV5-1 and TRBJ1-1, with D possibly TRBD1 on 5 matching bases. The sequence was obtained from a man younger than 35 who received the YFV17D yellow fever vaccine. CDR3 region: CASSFDSNTEAFF. The DNA for the CDR3 is TGCGCCAGCAGCTTCGACAGTAACACTGAAGCTTTCTTT.